This entry is about one T cell receptor beta chain. Its antigen remains unidentified. No qualities accompany the bases; no much larger clone lies one base away. TCRbeta CDR3 regions were amplified from genomic DNA using the immunoSEQ Assay, a bias-controlled multiplex PCR. For the original study's pipeline: The number of nucleated cells in each sample was estimated by amplification of reference gene primers within the assay. Sequence reads were collapsed and filtered to measure the absolute abundance of every unique TCRbeta CDR3 rearrangement. For each sample, productive Simpson clonality was calculated by taking the square root of Simpson's diversity index across productive rearrangements. TCRdb re-hosts the immuneACCESS table, in-frame sequences only. Its copies lack some clones; in the studies checked, an unresolved V gene accounts for under half of them, and the cause for the rest is not known. That table is the source of V, J and clone size, and D and trimming were worked out from the DNA. Across this sample there are some 69,000 clones, with more than 75% seen only once. The ten most abundant clones make up 1.3% of the sample.

The collaborating institutions used their own protocols to collect whole blood in K2EDTA tubes. Collaborator samples were shipped for TCRbeta analysis as frozen whole blood, isolated PBMCs, or DNA extracted from either sample type. This sample is drawn from a study of blood T cell repertoires in COVID-19 (dated by TCRdb to 2018 to 2020). Turning to the overall study: The collaborator samples originated in the United States, Italy and Spain and spanned the acute and convalescent phases of COVID-19. Where available, HLA class I and class II types were taken from metadata supplied by the sample provider and were not determined by assay-based typing. Sample metadata almost always included a de-identified subject ID, COVID-19 status, age in years and sex. Deeply sampled blood TCRbeta repertoires from subjects exposed to, actively infected with, or recovered from COVID-19 were included in the dataset. The repertoires were made available in a free public database intended to serve as a resource for research on the immune response to SARS-CoV-2. The prospective study material was composed of cDNA or gDNA derived from T cells, B-cell-depleted T cells, or PBMCs. The samples were drawn from the first 160 participants of the ongoing ImmuneRACE study and from under 1,500 subjects provided by 6 global collaborators. The full study reports these points: The amount of clinical and demographic metadata varied by source and participant and was provided uncurated.

The CDR3 measures 14 amino acids from cysteine to phenylalanine. Of the read, only the CDR3 DNA is kept; its 42 bases are in frame from base 1. The germline V end is reduced by 4 bases and the J end by 6 bases; junction bases left unmatched: 3. Sequences LNHNV (CDR1) and YYDKDF (CDR2) are obtained from the germline V gene (reference sequence). This sequence originates from a man aged 55 to 70 with acute or convalescent COVID-19. Recombination connected TRBV15 to TRBJ1-4, and 9 bases in between align with TRBD1. Sequencing used peripheral blood. This receptor carries the CDR3 CATSTGQGHEKLFF. The DNA sequence is TGTGCCACCAGCACGGGACAGGGACATGAAAAACTGTTTTTT.